This TCR beta chain was found in a study of STAT3 mutations in large granular lymphocyte leukemia. Study in general: Among longitudinally sequenced T-LGLL patients, roughly half had canonical activating STAT3 mutations detected.

Findings and caveats of the study: Treatment regimens differed across patients between samplings. In some patients, a small highly pathogenic clone possibly went undetected. Every T-LGLL patient had at least one immunodominant TCRbeta clonotype. After therapy, about 35% of the 18 patients switched clonotypes, all new clones STAT3 wild type.

For this clone: Its antigen is still unknown.

The CDR3 has 14 amino acids. Per the germline V gene, CDR1 is SEHNR and CDR2 is FQNEAQ (reference sequence). Between the trimmed V and J ends, which lost 5 bases and 2 bases, there was a span of 12 bases. TCRdb's table, derived via immunoSEQ multiplex PCR, lists solely in-frame clones and lacks some. The data show about 19,000 clones, 92% seen once. The clonotype was recovered from a man aged 55-75 years with T-cell large granular lymphocyte leukemia. Some clones in this sample may be carry-over from other donors' samples. The V gene is TRBV7-9, the J gene TRBJ2-5; tentatively, D is TRBD2 (6 bases). Sequencing was done on a sample of peripheral blood mononuclear cells. The CDR3 region has the DNA TGTGCCAGCAGCCTCGGGACTCCACAAGAGACCCAGTACTTC. Its translation: CASSLGTPQETQYF.